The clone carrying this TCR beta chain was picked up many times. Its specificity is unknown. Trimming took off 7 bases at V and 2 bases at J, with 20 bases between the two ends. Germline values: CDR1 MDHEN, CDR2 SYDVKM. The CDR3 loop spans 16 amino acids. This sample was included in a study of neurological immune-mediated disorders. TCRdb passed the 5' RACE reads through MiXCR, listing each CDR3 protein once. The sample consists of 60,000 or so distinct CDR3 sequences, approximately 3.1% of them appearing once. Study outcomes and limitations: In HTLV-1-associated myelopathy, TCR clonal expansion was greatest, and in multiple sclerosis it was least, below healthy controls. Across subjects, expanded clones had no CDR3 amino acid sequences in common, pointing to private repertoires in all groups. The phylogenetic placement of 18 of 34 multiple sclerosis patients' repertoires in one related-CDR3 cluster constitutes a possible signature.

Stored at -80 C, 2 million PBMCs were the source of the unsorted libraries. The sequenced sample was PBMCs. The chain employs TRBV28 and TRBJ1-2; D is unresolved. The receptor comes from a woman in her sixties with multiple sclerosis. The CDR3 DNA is TGTGCCAGCACCGCCAACGAGGGCGCGGGGAACTATGGCTACACCTTC. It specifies CASTANEGAGNYGYTF.